This T cell receptor (beta chain) was identified during a study of cytomegalovirus exposure and HLA in healthy donors (dated by TCRdb to about 2017). The study in broad terms: An earlier analysis of some 500 of the donors reported about 250 Gb of sequence data and roughly 100 million unique TCR beta sequences from roughly 180 million T cells. Approximately 330 gigabases of sequencing data and around 88 million unique TCR sequences made up an early release that covered 500 to 650 HLA-typed donors. A handful of DR-DQ haplotypes were treated as single units for association and clustering because of strong linkage in the cohort. In addition to the first cohort of 666 subjects, a separate validation cohort of 120 different subjects was used. To predict cytomegalovirus infection status, the study combined high-throughput TCR immunosequencing, statistical association of individual TCRs with disease status, and machine learning. A later genetic analysis used genome-wide SNP genotypes for 398 of the 666 donors, treating that subset as a discovery cohort. Across about 380 genotyped donors of the cohort, an average of roughly 250,000 unique TCR beta nucleotide sequences per donor were sequenced, and roughly 20% of those sequences were non-productive. HLA typing covered class I and class II loci at four-digit resolution. All discovery cohort repertoires had been generated on a single sequencing platform. Typing coverage varied by locus: 629-630 donors for A, B, C, DRB1 and DQB1; more than 500 for DQA1; over 600 for DPA1; fewer than 480 for DPB1. Of the 300 to 450 genotyped donors, less than 90% were placed in the genetic ancestry cluster associated with self-reported Caucasian donors. A later analysis re-analyzed previously published TCR beta repertoires from 600 to 850 donors and added high-resolution HLA genotyping to study TCR occurrence patterns. Using immunosequencing, the study profiled T cell repertoires from 550 to 750 subjects and related those repertoires to cytomegalovirus serostatus. Donor age, sex, ethnicity and CMV serostatus were compiled alongside the repertoire data. An earlier analysis of approximately 580 of the donors used high-throughput TCR beta sequencing to judge whether each TCR beta V gene segment behaved as functional or pseudogenic. The study was designed to test whether signatures of past pathogen exposure could be identified by cataloging public T cell receptors. Rather than using new phenotypic data, the later analysis identified candidate immune exposures from TCR beta sequences and from how often those sequences occurred across donors. Summary of the overall study and its limitations: The authors suggested that the approach could potentially be generalized to other disease states and immunological phenotypes. A later analysis found that HLA-associated TCR beta chains were more clonally expanded and had lower generation probabilities than equally common non-associated chains. Several of the top co-occurrence clusters appeared to be linked to parvovirus B19, influenza, CMV and Epstein-Barr virus, according to a later analysis. Most TCR sequences were seen in very few donors, while some public TCRs were found in many individuals. The only immune exposure information available for the cohort was CMV serostatus. This cohort had only TCR beta chains sequenced, and the lack of alpha or paired-chain data limited which features could be detected. About 17 rarely observed V segments, including chromosome 9 orphons, were excluded from the earlier analysis of approximately 500 of the donors because counts were too low. A few of the identified cytomegalovirus-associated TCR beta chains were confirmed in vitro to be specific for cytomegalovirus antigens. Specific HLA alleles were associated with 15,000 to 20,000 TCR beta sequences at a false discovery rate of 0.05 in a later analysis. A total of fewer than 200 TCR beta chains were listed by the study as associated with cytomegalovirus. In a later genetic analysis, fewer N-insertions in productive TCRs were reported among donors in an Asian-associated ancestry cluster than the roughly 700-donor mean. The sequencing pipeline was judged likely to have produced a cluster of highly shared sequence variants as a technical artifact. Roughly uniform sequencing depth across donors was assumed in presence/absence analyses, although this assumption may not hold. Because HLA typing was missing for some donors at each locus, association tests included only the typed subset. In an earlier analysis of fewer than 750 of the donors, most TCR beta V segments were observed in productive rearrangements about 87% or about 30% of the time, broadly matching IMGT annotations. Linkage disequilibrium might explain the correlated functional status among segregating V segments, but an unknown experimental factor could not be excluded. In a later analysis, most CMV-associated TCR beta chains were found to appear HLA-restricted, with HLA associations seemingly driven largely by CMV exposure. Assigning TCR associations to individual alleles was difficult when HLA alleles, especially DR and DQ, strongly co-occurred. Cytomegalovirus status was reported to be diagnosed by the classifier with high specificity and sensitivity in both the original and validation cohorts. Because the 87-base-pair reads could not distinguish some IMGT-functional V segments, including TRBV6-2 and TRBV6-3, those segments were excluded. A further reported finding was that TCR beta sequences accurately predicted the HLA-A and HLA-B alleles for most subjects in the first cohort. V-gene and J-gene trimming of TCR beta chains was associated with a missense DCLRE1C variant in a later genetic analysis, and the association was replicated in an independent cohort. In a later analysis, TCR association rates were found to vary across HLA loci, with the most associated TCRs seen for DRB1 alleles and the fewest for HLA-C alleles.

Library method: the immunoSEQ multiplex PCR assay. For the multiplex PCR, a mixture combining 60 forward primers for TCR Vbeta segments and 13 reverse primers for TCR Jbeta segments was used. The CDR3 region of rearranged TCR beta genes was amplified from genomic DNA by a multiplex PCR assay. The amplified TCR beta libraries were sequenced on the Illumina HiSeq System as 87-base-pair reads. Processing in the source paper ran as follows. A later analysis tallied some 79 million unique TCR beta chains across the 666 repertoires, and around 12 million of those chains were shared by two or more donors. Raw reads were error-corrected and collapsed into unique sequences by a nearest-neighbor algorithm in which closely related sequences were merged to remove PCR and sequencing errors. Alignment of CDR3 sequences to IMGT reference sequences was used to assign V, D and J gene segments. For a sequence to be retained, a match of at least six nucleotides to both a V gene segment and a J gene segment was required. A rearrangement was called productive if the CDR3 had no stop codons and remained in frame with V and J, and every other rearrangement was called non-productive. CDR3 was defined by IMGT convention, running from the second conserved V-encoded cysteine to the conserved J-encoded phenylalanine. The earlier analysis of 550 to 650 of the donors excluded any sequence lacking an unambiguous match to a single V gene segment. In an earlier analysis of more than 500 of the donors, a V segment was called functional when productive rearrangements were above 56.7%, and segregating when the standard deviation between donors exceeded 5%. A statistical classification framework was built to diagnose cytomegalovirus status from the catalog of TCR beta chain sequences. In a later analysis, V and J genes were assigned by comparing TCR nucleotide sequences against IMGT/GENE-DB human TR gene sequences. The TCRdist pipeline was used in a later analysis to assign CDR3 sequences and most-parsimonious VDJ recombination scenarios. In a later analysis, every TCR beta chain was defined by the combination of its CDR3 amino acid sequence and its V-gene family, and reads without a unique V-gene family were dropped. To address suspected cross-contamination and a sequencing artifact, a later analysis removed 592 highly shared, low-generation-probability nucleotide sequences. A later analysis calculated a clonal expansion index for each public chain from normalized within-repertoire ranks of inferred template counts. In a later analysis, generation probabilities were computed with a VDJ recombination model fitted to out-of-frame rearrangements, and the resulting probabilities were checked against IGoR. In a later analysis, hypergeometric tests were used to score TCR-TCR, TCR-HLA and TCR-CMV co-occurrence, with a repertoire-size bias correction applied to TCR pairs. False discovery rates were estimated in a later analysis by permuting HLA or CMV assignments 20 times. In a later analysis, co-occurring TCRs were grouped using DBSCAN, and TCRdist sequence similarity was added for clustering within HLA-allele-positive subsets. Repertoires with fewer than 30,000 or more than 120,000 public chains were left out of co-occurrence clustering, as were four to six repertoires with anomalous nucleotide sharing. This immuneACCESS table, as held by TCRdb, lists in-frame sequences with V and J called but not all clones. Of the missing ones, under half trace to an unresolved V gene in checked studies; the others have no known cause. V, J and clone size are taken as reported in that table, and D and trimming were inferred from the DNA itself. This sample gives more than 95,000 clones in total; about three quarters of them show up just once. 5.8% of the sample rests with the top ten.

The cohort consisted of approximately 690 healthy bone marrow donors. Cohort members were all nominally healthy when sampled, although unrecorded immune exposures were likely present. The donor tested CMV seropositive and was one of the 289 seropositive cohort members. A peripheral blood sample was collected from each donor, and TCR beta sequencing was performed on peripheral blood mononuclear cells. Genomic DNA extraction from the blood cell samples was performed with the Qiagen DNeasy Blood Extraction Kit. V loses 3 bases, J loses 4 bases, and the germline ends lie 9 bases apart. For CDR1 and CDR2, the germline V gene lists KGHSH and LQKENI. The cysteine opens and the phenylalanine closes a CDR3 of 13 amino acids. Of the read, only the CDR3 DNA is kept; its 39 bases are in frame from base 1. A word on this clone: Its recognized antigen is unknown. Qualities for individual bases were not recorded, and no much larger clone is one base off. The same CDR3 also results from other DNA sequences found in this sample.

This sequence was found in a man in his 60s in good health and CMV-seropositive. The sample taken for sequencing was PBMCs. The rearranged chain carries TRBV18 and TRBJ2-5; the D gene is possibly TRBD2, with 5 bases matching. At the DNA level, the sequence is TGTGCCAGCTCACCTGGAGGTCTAGAGACCCAGTACTTC. Translated, it reads CASSPGGLETQYF.